Following are 3 T cell receptor beta chains from one sample sequenced in a study of blood T cell repertoires in COVID-19. This table comes from immunoSEQ multiplex PCR, and its TCRdb copy is limited to in-frame clones, with some not included. The repertoire holds around 190,000 clones, with more than 70% as singletons. The source material was peripheral blood. All receptors derive from a human donor in a cohort sampled during active COVID-19.

V usage is TRBV19 and J usage is TRBJ2-3, with 9 bases aligning to TRBD2. J was trimmed by 4 bases and V by 4 bases; bases with no gene match: 9. The CDR3 runs 16 residues. Germline loops: CDR1 LNHDA, CDR2 SQIVND (reference sequence). CDR3 DNA: TGTGCCAGTAGTACTGCCAGCGGGAGGTGGTCAGATACGCAGTATTTT. Translating it yields CASSTASGRWSDTQYF.

The rearrangement joins TRBV30 to TRBJ1-3; D may be TRBD1 (6 bases). Germline loops: CDR1 GTSNPN, CDR2 SVGIG (reference sequence). The CDR3 has 16 residues. Trimming pared 2 bases from V and 0 bases from J, leaving 14 bases between. The CDR3 DNA follows: TGTGCCTGGAGTCCCCAGGGGCGCTACTCTGGAAACACCATATATTTT. Amino acids: CAWSPQGRYSGNTIYF.

The V gene is TRBV29-1, the J gene TRBJ2-3, with a tentative D call TRBD2 (6 bases). The CDR3 contains 19 residues. The V gene lost 3 bases and the J gene lost 6 bases, with 31 bases spanning the gap. CDR1 SQVTM and CDR2 ANQGSEA come from the germline V gene. The CDR3 DNA sequence: TGCAGCGTTGACTTGGGGTTTCGGGAGTTCCTCGCCTTCTTCGATACGCAGTATTTT. Translated: CSVDLGFREFLAFFDTQYF.